This paragraph covers one T cell receptor beta chain sequence. Its antigen is not known. This entry is derived from a study of T-cell memory formation after mild COVID-19. Study-level points and caveats: Mostly located in CM and EM were contracting CD4+ clones, with contracting CD8+ clones located in EMRA. Clones contracting over day 15 to 85 were CD4/CD8 balanced, with later expanders leaning CD4+.

After 5'RACE with constant-segment primers, TCR alpha and TCR beta cDNA libraries carrying sample barcodes and UMIs were obtained. TCRdb passed the 5' RACE reads through MiXCR, listing each CDR3 protein once. The sample comprises some 150,000 distinct CDR3 sequences, approximately 25% of which are singletons, and around a quarter rests with the top ten. This CDR3 spans 15 amino acids. With 6 bases removed from V and 9 bases from J, the gap between germline ends came to 22 bases. Per germline, CDR1 SGHDT and CDR2 YYEEEE. The rearrangement links TRBV5-6 to TRBJ2-1; TRBD2 is a possible D gene (5 bases). The sample consisted of PBMCs or a T cell subset sorted from them (not recorded which). This receptor was obtained from an adult woman who had mild COVID-19 (a few samples of this study predate the infection). Cell type and time point are not known. CDR3 sequence (DNA): TGTGCCAGCATCCCTCTCAAGAAGGAGGACGGTGAGCAGTTCTTC. It specifies CASIPLKKEDGEQFF.